Listed below are T cell receptor beta chains from one sample, sequenced in a study of T cell changes during pregnancy in multiple sclerosis. Libraries were prepared by immunoSEQ multiplex PCR; TCRdb keeps only in-frame clonotypes and omits some of them. Among tens of thousands of clones listed, approximately 92% were seen once. Sequences were derived from peripheral blood, sampled in the first trimester of pregnancy. These receptors were taken from a female donor with multiple sclerosis, enrolled in a pregnancy study. Each CDR3 is given with its conserved first and last residue. The order of the fields is V gene, clone size, D gene, J gene, CDR3 protein, CDR3 DNA. A D gene is named only where the DNA matches it firmly. The size entry is marked missing in some rows and otherwise reads once, few, many or a size class.

>TRBV19|NA|NA|TRBJ1-4
CASIGQGHEKLFF
TGTGCCAGCATTGGGCAGGGGCATGAAAAACTGTTTTTT
>TRBV19|once|TRBD2|TRBJ2-7
CASSISGGIYEQYF
TGTGCCAGTAGTATTAGCGGGGGGATCTACGAGCAGTACTTC
>TRBV11-2|NA|TRBD1|TRBJ1-2
CASSPGQIYGYTF
TGTGCCAGCAGCCCGGGACAGATCTATGGCTACACCTTC
>TRBV2|NA|TRBD2|TRBJ2-5
CASSAIAGGPRETQYF
TGTGCCAGCAGTGCGATAGCGGGGGGGCCCAGAGAGACCCAGTACTTC
>TRBV6-6|NA|TRBD1|TRBJ2-1
CASSRGQGVNEQFF
TGTGCCAGCAGTCGGGGACAGGGGGTTAATGAGCAGTTCTTC
>TRBV18|NA|TRBD1|TRBJ1-1
CASSLRQGIEAFF
TGTGCCAGCTCCCTGAGACAGGGGATTGAAGCTTTCTTT
>TRBV4-2|NA|NA|TRBJ1-6
CASSPARPRGDSPLHF
TGTGCCAGCAGTCCCGCACGGCCCCGGGGGGATTCACCCCTCCACTTT
>TRBV11-3|NA|NA|TRBJ2-2
CASSLGAGHTGELFF
TGTGCCAGCAGCTTAGGAGCGGGCCACACCGGGGAGCTGTTTTTT
>TRBV7-9|NA|NA|TRBJ2-3
CASSARLPTDTQYF
TGTGCCAGCAGCGCTCGACTACCCACAGATACGCAGTATTTT
>TRBV19|few|TRBD1|TRBJ1-2
CASSIVGQAYGYTF
TGTGCCAGTAGTATAGTAGGACAGGCCTATGGCTACACCTTC
>TRBV28|once|NA|TRBJ1-4
CASSLFVNQVLFF
TGTGCCAGCAGTTTATTTGTAAATCAGGTACTGTTTTTT
>TRBV6-5|NA|TRBD1|TRBJ1-2
CASSRGQSSGYTF
TGTGCCAGCAGTCGGGGACAGAGTAGTGGCTACACCTTC
>TRBV27|NA|TRBD2|TRBJ2-7
CASRPGGDYEQYF
TGTGCCAGCAGGCCGGGGGGGGACTACGAGCAGTACTTC
>TRBV19|NA|TRBD1|TRBJ1-1
CASSIVLFGQGLTEAFF
TGTGCCAGTAGTATAGTCCTATTTGGACAGGGGCTCACTGAAGCTTTCTTT
>TRBV4-3|NA|TRBD1|TRBJ1-3
CASSQVFRGLSGNTIYF
TGCGCCAGCAGCCAAGTATTCAGGGGGCTCTCTGGAAACACCATATATTTT
>TRBV7-2|NA|TRBD1|TRBJ2-7
CASSARDRGREQYF
TGTGCCAGCAGTGCCCGGGACAGGGGACGCGAGCAGTACTTC